The rows below give T cell receptor beta chains drawn from one sample of a study of blood T cell repertoires in COVID-19. Some clones are missing from TCRdb's copy, which holds only in-frame ones; the method was immunoSEQ multiplex PCR. The sample records about 100,000 clones, roughly nine tenths being singletons. Sequencing used peripheral blood. These receptors were collected from a man aged 45 to 65 with active COVID-19. The CDR3 runs from the conserved cysteine through the conserved F or W. Each record gives: J gene, V gene, clone size, D gene, CDR3 protein, CDR3 DNA. The D gene is left open where the match is weak. Clone size is shown for a subset of rows, as once, few, many or a class of expanded clone.

TRBJ1-4	TRBV9	.	TRBD1	CASRRGQGGGNEKLFF	TGTGCCAGCAGACGGGGACAGGGAGGGGGTAATGAAAAACTGTTTTTT
TRBJ2-2	TRBV4-2	once	TRBD1	CASSQAPGTGVTGELFF	TGTGCCAGCAGCCAAGCGCCCGGGACAGGGGTCACCGGGGAGCTGTTTTTT
TRBJ2-1	TRBV6-6	.	TRBD2	CASSRAFLTSGRGVNEQFF	TGTGCCAGCAGCCGAGCCTTTTTAACTAGCGGTAGAGGGGTAAATGAGCAGTTCTTC
TRBJ2-2	TRBV11-2	.	.	CASSLSAAGELFF	TGTGCCAGCAGTCTTTCGGCGGCGGGGGAGCTGTTTTTT
TRBJ1-1	TRBV7-8	.	TRBD1	CASSSNGQVHTEAFF	TGTGCCAGCAGCTCCAACGGACAGGTGCACACTGAAGCTTTCTTT
TRBJ1-5	TRBV18	.	.	CASSEQGSNQPQHF	TGTGCCAGCTCGGAACAGGGTAGCAATCAGCCCCAGCATTTT
TRBJ2-5	TRBV7-9	.	TRBD2	CASSQSSGRETQYF	TGTGCCAGCAGCCAATCTAGCGGGAGAGAGACCCAGTACTTC
TRBJ2-2	TRBV5-1	.	.	CASSLELASYRPENTGELFF	TGCGCCAGCAGCTTGGAACTAGCCTCCTATCGGCCAGAGAACACCGGGGAGCTGTTTTTT
TRBJ1-5	TRBV28	.	.	CASSLGLRGSNQPQHF	TGTGCCAGCAGTCTGGGGCTGCGGGGGAGCAATCAGCCCCAGCATTTT
TRBJ2-7	TRBV29-1	.	.	CSVVYATGQYF	TGCAGCGTTGTGTATGCGACGGGGCAGTACTTC
TRBJ2-4	TRBV11-2	.	.	CASTSGRGQIAKNIQYF	TGTGCCAGCACCTCAGGAAGGGGACAAATAGCCAAAAACATTCAGTACTTC
TRBJ1-1	TRBV2	.	TRBD1	CASRPLQGVNTEAFF	TGTGCCAGCAGACCCTTGCAGGGGGTGAACACTGAAGCTTTCTTT
TRBJ2-7	TRBV6-6	.	TRBD1	CASSNRGSYEQYF	TGTGCCAGCAGTAACAGGGGTTCCTACGAGCAGTACTTC
TRBJ2-7	TRBV2	.	.	CASSPGAEQYF	TGTGCCAGCAGTCCGGGAGCCGAGCAGTACTTC
TRBJ2-2	TRBV7-2	.	TRBD2	CASSLEGLAGPGELFF	TGTGCCAGCAGCTTAGAGGGACTAGCGGGACCCGGGGAGCTGTTTTTT
TRBJ1-2	TRBV2	.	TRBD1	CASRPGGNYGYTF	TGTGCCAGCAGGCCAGGGGGCAACTATGGCTACACCTTC
TRBJ1-1	TRBV14	once	TRBD1	CASSQLSWTGGPFF	TGTGCCAGCAGCCAACTGAGTTGGACAGGGGGCCCTTTCTTT
TRBJ1-5	TRBV6-2/TRBV6-3	.	TRBD1	CASSPTGQGSRQPQHF	TGTGCCAGCAGTCCCACGGGACAGGGGTCGCGGCAGCCCCAGCATTTT
TRBJ1-2	TRBV20-1	.	TRBD1	CSATGDYGYTF	TGCAGTGCGACAGGGGACTATGGCTACACCTTC
TRBJ2-2	TRBV6-5	.	.	CASTVIRETGELFF	TGTGCCAGCACCGTAATCCGGGAGACCGGGGAGCTGTTTTTT
TRBJ2-2	TRBV5-4	.	TRBD1	CASSLASGGTGELFF	TGTGCCAGCAGCTTGGCTTCAGGGGGCACCGGGGAGCTGTTTTTT
TRBJ1-1	TRBV2	.	.	CASRVVQDGGEAFF	TGTGCCAGCAGGGTAGTACAGGACGGGGGTGAAGCTTTCTTT
TRBJ2-3	TRBV19	.	TRBD2	CASSGLALTDTQYF	TGTGCCAGTAGCGGACTAGCGCTCACAGATACGCAGTATTTT
TRBJ1-2	TRBV27	once	.	CASSSGHNYGYTF	TGTGCCAGCAGCTCCGGACACAACTATGGCTACACCTTC
TRBJ2-2	TRBV6-6	.	.	CASSFSHGAGGELFF	TGTGCCAGCAGTTTCTCCCACGGGGCGGGAGGGGAGCTGTTTTTT
TRBJ1-2	TRBV21-1	.	.	CASSNGRGRPVWSGVRGYTF	TGTGCCAGCAGCAATGGGCGGGGGCGCCCTGTATGGAGCGGGGTTCGTGGCTACACCTTC
TRBJ2-5	TRBV6-1	.	TRBD2	CASSEAPPGGWLGTQYF	TGTGCCAGCAGTGAAGCGCCTCCGGGGGGGTGGTTGGGGACCCAGTACTTC
TRBJ1-3	TRBV11-2	once	.	CASSSDSSGNTIYF	TGTGCCAGCAGCTCAGACAGCTCTGGAAACACCATATATTTT